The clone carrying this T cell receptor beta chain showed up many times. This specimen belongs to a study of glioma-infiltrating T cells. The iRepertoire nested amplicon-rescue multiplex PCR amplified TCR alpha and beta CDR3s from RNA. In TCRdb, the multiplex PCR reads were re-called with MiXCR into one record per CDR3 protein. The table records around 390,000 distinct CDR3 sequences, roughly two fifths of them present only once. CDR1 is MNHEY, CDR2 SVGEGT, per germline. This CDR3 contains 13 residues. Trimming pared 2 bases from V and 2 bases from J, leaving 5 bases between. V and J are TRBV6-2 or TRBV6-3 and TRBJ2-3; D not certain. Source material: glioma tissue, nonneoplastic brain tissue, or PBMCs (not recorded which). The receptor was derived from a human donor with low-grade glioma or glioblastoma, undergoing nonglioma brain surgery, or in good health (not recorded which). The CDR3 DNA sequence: TGTGCCAGCAGTTACGGGTCCACAGATACGCAGTATTTT. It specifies CASSYGSTDTQYF.